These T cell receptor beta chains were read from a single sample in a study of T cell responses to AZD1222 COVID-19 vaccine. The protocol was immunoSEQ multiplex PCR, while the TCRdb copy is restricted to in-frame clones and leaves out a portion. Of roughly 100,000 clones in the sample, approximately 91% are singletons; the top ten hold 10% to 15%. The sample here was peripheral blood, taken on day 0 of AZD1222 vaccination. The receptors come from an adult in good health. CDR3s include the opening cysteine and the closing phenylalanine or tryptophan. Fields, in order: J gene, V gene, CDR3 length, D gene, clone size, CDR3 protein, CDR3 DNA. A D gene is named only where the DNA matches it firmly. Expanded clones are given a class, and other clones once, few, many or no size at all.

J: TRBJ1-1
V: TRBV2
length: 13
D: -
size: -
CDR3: CASSGQWNTEAFF
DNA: TGTGCCAGCAGTGGACAGTGGAACACTGAAGCTTTCTTT

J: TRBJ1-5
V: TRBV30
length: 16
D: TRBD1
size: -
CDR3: CAWSVGGQGTNQPQHF
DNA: TGTGCCTGGAGTGTAGGGGGACAGGGCACTAATCAGCCCCAGCATTTT

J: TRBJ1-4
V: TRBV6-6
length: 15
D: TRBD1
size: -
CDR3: CASSPGQGATEKLFF
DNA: TGTGCCAGCAGTCCCGGACAGGGGGCTACCGAAAAACTGTTTTTT

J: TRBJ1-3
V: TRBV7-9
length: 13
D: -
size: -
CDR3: CASSSPAGNTIYF
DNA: TGTGCCAGCAGCTCCCCTGCTGGAAACACCATATATTTT

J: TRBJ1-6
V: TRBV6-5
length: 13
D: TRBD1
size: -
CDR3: CASGQGENSPLHF
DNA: TGTGCCAGCGGACAGGGGGAGAATTCACCCCTCCACTTT

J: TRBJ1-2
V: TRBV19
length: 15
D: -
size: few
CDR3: CASRTHVQGSYGYTF
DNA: TGTGCCAGTAGAACCCACGTTCAGGGATCCTATGGCTACACCTTC

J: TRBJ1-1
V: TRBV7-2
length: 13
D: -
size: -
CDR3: CASSTRENTEAFF
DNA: TGTGCCAGCAGCACCCGGGAGAACACTGAAGCTTTCTTT

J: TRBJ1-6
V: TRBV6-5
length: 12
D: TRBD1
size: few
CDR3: CATGTGDSPLHF
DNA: TGTGCAACCGGGACAGGGGACTCACCCCTCCACTTT

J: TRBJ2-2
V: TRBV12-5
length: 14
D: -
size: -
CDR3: CASGLRANTGELFF
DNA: TGTGCTAGTGGTTTGCGGGCAAACACCGGGGAGCTGTTTTTT

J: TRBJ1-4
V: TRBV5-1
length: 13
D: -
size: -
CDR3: CASSSGLYEKLFF
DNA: TGCGCCAGCAGCTCAGGTCTGTACGAAAAACTGTTTTTT

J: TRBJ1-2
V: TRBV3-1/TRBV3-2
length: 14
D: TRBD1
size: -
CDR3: CASSQGQGLYGYTF
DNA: TGTGCCAGCAGCCAGGGACAGGGGCTCTATGGCTACACCTTC

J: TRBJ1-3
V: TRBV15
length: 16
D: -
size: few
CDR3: CATSRDQRGPGNTIYF
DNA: TGTGCCACCAGCAGAGATCAACGAGGACCTGGAAACACCATATATTTT

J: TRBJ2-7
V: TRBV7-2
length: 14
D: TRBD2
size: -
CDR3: CASSYGLGNYEQYF
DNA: TGTGCCAGCAGCTACGGACTAGGGAACTACGAGCAGTACTTC

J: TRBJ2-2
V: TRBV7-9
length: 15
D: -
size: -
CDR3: CASSLAEQGTGELFF
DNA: TGTGCCAGCAGCTTAGCAGAACAGGGAACCGGGGAGCTGTTTTTT

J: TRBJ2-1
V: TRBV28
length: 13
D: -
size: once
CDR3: CASSLLGRGYQFF
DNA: TGTGCCAGCAGTTTACTCGGCAGGGGATATCAGTTCTTC

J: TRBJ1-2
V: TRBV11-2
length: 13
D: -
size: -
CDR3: CASSLVGNYGYTF
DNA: TGTGCCAGCAGCTTAGTGGGTAACTATGGCTACACCTTC

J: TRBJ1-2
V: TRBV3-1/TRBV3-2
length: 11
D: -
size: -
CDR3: CASSQEYGYTF
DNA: TGTGCCAGCAGCCAAGAATACGGCTACACCTTC

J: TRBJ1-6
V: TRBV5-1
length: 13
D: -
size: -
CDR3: CASTAVGNSPLHF
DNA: TGCGCCAGCACCGCCGTTGGTAATTCACCCCTCCACTTT

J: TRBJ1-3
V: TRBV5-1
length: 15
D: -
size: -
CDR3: CASSFGRNSGNTIYF
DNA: TGCGCCAGCAGCTTCGGACGGAACTCTGGAAACACCATATATTTT

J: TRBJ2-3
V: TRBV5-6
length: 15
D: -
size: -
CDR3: CASSSTGPGTDTQYF
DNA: TGTGCCAGCAGCTCAACAGGGCCCGGCACAGATACGCAGTATTTT

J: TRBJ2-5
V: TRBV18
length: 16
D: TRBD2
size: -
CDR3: CASSPVAAGGQETQYF
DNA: TGTGCCAGCTCACCCGTGGCGGCGGGGGGACAAGAGACCCAGTACTTC

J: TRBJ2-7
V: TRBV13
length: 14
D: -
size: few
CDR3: CASSFGRATYEQYF
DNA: TGTGCCAGCAGCTTCGGTCGTGCCACCTACGAGCAGTACTTC

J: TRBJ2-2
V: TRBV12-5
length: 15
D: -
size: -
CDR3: CASGPPTQGTGELFF
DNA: TGTGCTAGTGGTCCTCCCACACAGGGAACCGGGGAGCTGTTTTTT

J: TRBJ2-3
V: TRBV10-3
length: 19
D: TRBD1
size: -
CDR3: CAISGSRGPGQGSTDTQYF
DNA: TGTGCCATCAGTGGAAGTCGTGGACCGGGACAGGGGAGCACAGATACGCAGTATTTT

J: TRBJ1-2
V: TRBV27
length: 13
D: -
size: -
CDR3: CASSSGTTDGYTF
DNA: TGTGCCAGCAGTTCCGGGACGACCGATGGCTACACCTTC

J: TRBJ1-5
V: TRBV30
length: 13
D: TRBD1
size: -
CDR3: CAWSGQELQPQHF
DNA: TGTGCCTGGAGCGGACAGGAGCTTCAGCCCCAGCATTTT

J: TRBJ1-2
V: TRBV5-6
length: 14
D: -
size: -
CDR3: CASSPGGPQYGYTF
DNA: TGTGCCAGCAGCCCCGGGGGGCCCCAATATGGCTACACCTTC

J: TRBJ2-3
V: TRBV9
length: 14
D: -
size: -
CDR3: CASSVRSGTDTQYF
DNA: TGTGCCAGCAGCGTCCGGTCTGGCACAGATACGCAGTATTTT

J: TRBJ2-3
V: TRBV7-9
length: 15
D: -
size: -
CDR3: CASTRTAGSTDTQYF
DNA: TGTGCCAGCACGAGGACGGCGGGGAGCACAGATACGCAGTATTTT

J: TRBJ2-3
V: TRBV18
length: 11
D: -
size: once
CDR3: CASSPRDTQYF
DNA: TGTGCCAGCTCACCGCGTGATACGCAGTATTTT

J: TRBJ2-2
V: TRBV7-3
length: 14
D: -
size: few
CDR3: CASSLDHAIGELFF
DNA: TGTGCCAGCAGCTTAGACCACGCCATCGGGGAGCTGTTTTTT

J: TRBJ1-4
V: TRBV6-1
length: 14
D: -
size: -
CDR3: CASSEAGVGRGGFF
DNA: TGTGCCAGCAGTGAAGCGGGTGTCGGGAGAGGCGGGTTTTTT

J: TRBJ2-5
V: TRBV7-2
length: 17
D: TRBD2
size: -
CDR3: CASSLAPSGGAMQTQYF
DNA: TGTGCCAGCAGCTTAGCGCCTAGCGGGGGGGCCATGCAGACCCAGTACTTC